This T cell receptor beta chain was sequenced in a study of blood T cell repertoires in COVID-19. About the research overall: Samples representing acute and convalescent COVID-19 were sourced from the United States, Italy and Spain.

The CDR3 loop spans 19 amino acids. The V end was cut by 1 base, the J end by 0 bases, with 19 bases between. The germline CDR1 and CDR2 sequences are PRHDT and FYEKMQ (reference sequence). In the study's own analysis: Reference gene primers were amplified, and this amplification served to estimate nucleated cell counts. The protocol was immunoSEQ multiplex PCR, while the TCRdb copy is restricted to in-frame clones and leaves out a portion. Clone size and V and J calls were adopted from that table, with D and trimming inferred from the DNA. The table has 130,000 or so clones, 70% to 90% seen once; the top ten hold around 7.3%.

The receptor was derived from a man aged 50-59 years with acute or convalescent COVID-19. The sample consisted of peripheral blood. The rearrangement uses TRBV13 and TRBJ2-4; perhaps TRBD2 as D (6 bases). DNA of the CDR3: TGTGCCAGCAGCTTAGTAGGAGGGATGACGGGTATAGCCAAAAACATTCAGTACTTC. This codes for CASSLVGGMTGIAKNIQYF.